This is a list of T cell receptor beta chains from one sample in a study of shared clonotypes between healthy human individuals. Using immunoSEQ multiplex PCR, the repertoire was profiled, and TCRdb retains in-frame clones only, with some absent. The sample has fewer than 650,000 clones; about three quarters are singletons. Sample: PBMCs. The receptors here all came from a woman in her thirties or forties in good health. Some clones in this sample may be carry-over from other donors' samples. Both conserved end residues are part of each CDR3. A D gene is named only where the DNA matches it firmly. Only some rows state a clone size, as once, few, many or a class for expanded clones.

length	size	D	V	J	CDR3	DNA
17	once	NA	TRBV2	TRBJ2-3	CASSNPTGSGIGDTQYF	TGTGCCAGCAGTAACCCTACAGGGTCCGGTATCGGAGATACGCAGTATTTT
13	once	NA	TRBV27	TRBJ2-7	CASSFRPYYEQYF	TGTGCCAGCAGTTTCCGCCCTTACTACGAGCAGTACTTC
15	NA	NA	TRBV23-1	TRBJ1-5	CASSQSQGNNQPQHF	TGCGCCAGCAGTCAATCTCAGGGGAATAATCAGCCCCAGCATTTT
18	few	TRBD1	TRBV4-2	TRBJ1-1	CASSQERDLTGENTEAFF	TGTGCCAGCAGCCAAGAACGGGATTTGACAGGGGAGAACACTGAAGCTTTCTTT
16	once	NA	TRBV7-8	TRBJ1-4	CASSREGFRAGEKLFF	TGTGCCAGTAGCCGTGAGGGGTTTCGGGCGGGGGAAAAACTGTTTTTT
15	NA	NA	TRBV28	TRBJ1-2	CASRAPVGFIYGYTF	TGTGCCAGCAGAGCCCCAGTAGGCTTCATCTATGGCTACACCTTC
15	NA	NA	TRBV15	TRBJ2-7	CATSRDPAPLYEQYF	TGCGCCACCAGCAGAGATCCGGCCCCCCTCTACGAGCAGTACTTC
15	once	TRBD1	TRBV19	TRBJ2-1	CASSPQGVSYNEQFF	TGTGCCAGTAGTCCTCAGGGGGTATCCTACAATGAGCAGTTCTTC
12	NA	NA	TRBV28	TRBJ2-7	CASTPTSYEQYF	TGTGCCAGCACCCCTACATCCTACGAGCAGTACTTC
16	NA	NA	TRBV5-6	TRBJ2-7	CASSLAEGAIPYEQYF	TGTGCCAGCAGCTTGGCGGAGGGGGCGATCCCCTACGAGCAGTACTTC
16	NA	NA	TRBV4-1	TRBJ2-2	CASSQGRGLDTGELFF	TGCGCCAGCAGCCAAGGGAGAGGCCTAGACACCGGGGAGCTGTTTTTT
17	NA	TRBD2	TRBV4-2	TRBJ2-1	CASSPSIRGRALYEQFF	TGTGCCAGCAGCCCTTCGATTCGTGGGAGGGCCCTCTATGAGCAGTTCTTC
13	many	TRBD1	TRBV29-1	TRBJ1-5	CSAGTGNNQPQHF	TGCAGCGCCGGGACAGGGAACAATCAGCCCCAGCATTTT
13	many	TRBD1	TRBV5-1	TRBJ1-2	CASSPRGQYGYTF	TGCGCCAGCAGCCCCCGGGGACAGTATGGCTACACCTTC
15	NA	NA	TRBV7-2	TRBJ2-1	CASSYRGGSYNEQFF	TGTGCCAGCAGCTACAGGGGGGGGTCCTACAATGAGCAGTTCTTC
15	NA	NA	TRBV7-2	TRBJ1-3	CASSPETGSGNTIYF	TGTGCCAGCAGCCCGGAGACTGGCTCTGGAAACACCATATATTTT
12	NA	TRBD1	TRBV13	TRBJ2-1	CASSRTGTEQFF	TGTGCCAGCAGCCGGACAGGGACTGAGCAGTTCTTC
15	many	NA	TRBV7-9	TRBJ1-2	CASSLALGGNYGYTF	TGTGCCAGCAGCTTAGCGCTCGGGGGTAACTATGGCTACACCTTC
15	NA	NA	TRBV19	TRBJ2-2	CASSMPGVYTGELFF	TGTGCCAGTAGTATGCCGGGGGTGTACACCGGGGAGCTGTTTTTT
14	NA	NA	TRBV6-6	TRBJ2-1	CASSYRVVGDEQFF	TGTGCCAGCAGTTACAGAGTCGTAGGCGATGAGCAGTTCTTC
14	NA	NA	TRBV18	TRBJ1-5	CASSPGADNQPQHF	TGTGCCAGCTCCCCGGGGGCGGACAATCAGCCCCAGCATTTT
15	NA	NA	TRBV10-3	TRBJ1-2	CAIRAPRPDRGGYTF	TGTGCCATCAGGGCCCCCCGTCCGGACCGGGGTGGCTACACCTTC